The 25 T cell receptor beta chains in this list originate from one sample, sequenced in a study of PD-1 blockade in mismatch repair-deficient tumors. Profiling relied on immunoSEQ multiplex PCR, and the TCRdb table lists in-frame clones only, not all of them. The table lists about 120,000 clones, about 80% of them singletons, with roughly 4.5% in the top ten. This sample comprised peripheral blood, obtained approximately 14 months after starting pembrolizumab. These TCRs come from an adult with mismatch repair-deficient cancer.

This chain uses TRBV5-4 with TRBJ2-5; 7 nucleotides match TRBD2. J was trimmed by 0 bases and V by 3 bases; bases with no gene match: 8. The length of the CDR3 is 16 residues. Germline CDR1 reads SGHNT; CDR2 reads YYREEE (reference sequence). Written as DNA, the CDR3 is TGTGCCAGCAGCTCCTTAGCGGGTTTGGACCAAGAGACCCAGTACTTC. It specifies CASSSLAGLDQETQYF.

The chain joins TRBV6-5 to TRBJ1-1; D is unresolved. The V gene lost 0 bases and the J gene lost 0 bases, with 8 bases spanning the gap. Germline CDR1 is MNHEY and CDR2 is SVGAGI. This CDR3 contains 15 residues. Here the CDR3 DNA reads TGTGCCAGCAGTTACTCTGGCAGAGTGAACACTGAAGCTTTCTTT. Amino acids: CASSYSGRVNTEAFF.

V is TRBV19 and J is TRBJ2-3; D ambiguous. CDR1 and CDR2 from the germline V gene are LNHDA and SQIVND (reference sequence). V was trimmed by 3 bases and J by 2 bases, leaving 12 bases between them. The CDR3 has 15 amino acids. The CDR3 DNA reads TGTGCCAGTAGTATTTGGGTTAGGGACACAGATACGCAGTATTTT. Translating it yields CASSIWVRDTDTQYF.

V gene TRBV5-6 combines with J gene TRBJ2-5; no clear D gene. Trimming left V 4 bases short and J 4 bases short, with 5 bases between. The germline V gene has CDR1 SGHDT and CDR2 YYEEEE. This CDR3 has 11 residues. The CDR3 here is CASSRRETQYF. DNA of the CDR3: TGTGCCAGCAGCAGACGAGAGACCCAGTACTTC.

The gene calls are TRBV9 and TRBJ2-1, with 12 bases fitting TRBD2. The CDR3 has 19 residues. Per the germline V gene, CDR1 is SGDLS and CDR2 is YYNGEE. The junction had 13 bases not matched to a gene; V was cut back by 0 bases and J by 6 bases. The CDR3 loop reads CASSVEGGTSGSLLNEQFF. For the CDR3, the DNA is TGTGCCAGCAGCGTAGAGGGGGGGACTAGCGGGTCTCTTCTCAATGAGCAGTTCTTC.

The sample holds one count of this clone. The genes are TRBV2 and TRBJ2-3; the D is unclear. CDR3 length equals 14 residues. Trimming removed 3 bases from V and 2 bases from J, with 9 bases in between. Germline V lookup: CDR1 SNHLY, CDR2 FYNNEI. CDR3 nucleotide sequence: TGTGCCAGCAGTGATCGTCTTTACACAGATACGCAGTATTTT. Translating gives CASSDRLYTDTQYF.

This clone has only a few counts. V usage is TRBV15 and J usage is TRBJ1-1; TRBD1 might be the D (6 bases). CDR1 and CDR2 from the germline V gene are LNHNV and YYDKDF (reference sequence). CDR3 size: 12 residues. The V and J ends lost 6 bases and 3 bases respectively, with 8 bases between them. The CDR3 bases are TGTGCCACCAGATGGACAGACACTGAAGCTTTCTTT. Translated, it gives CATRWTDTEAFF. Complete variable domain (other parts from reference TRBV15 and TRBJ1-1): DAMVIQNPRYQVTQFGKPVTLSCSQTLNHNVMYWYQQKSSQAPKLLFHYYDKDFNNEADTPDNFQSRRPNTSFCFLDIRSPGLGDTAMYLCATRWTDTEAFFGQGTRLTVV.

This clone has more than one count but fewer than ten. The CDR3 nucleotides read TGCAGCGTTGACTCGACAGGGGGAGTCTACGAGCAGTACTTC. It encodes CSVDSTGGVYEQYF. The J gene is TRBJ2-7, the V gene TRBV29-1; 9 nucleotides agree with TRBD1. The germline CDR1 and CDR2 sequences are SQVTM and ANQGSEA. Trimming removed 3 bases from V and 3 bases from J; junction bases left unmatched: 6. The CDR3 has 14 residues.

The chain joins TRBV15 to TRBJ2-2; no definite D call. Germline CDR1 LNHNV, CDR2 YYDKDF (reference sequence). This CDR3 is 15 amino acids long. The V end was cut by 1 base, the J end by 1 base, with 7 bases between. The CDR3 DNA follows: TGTGCCACCAGCAGAGGGCAGGTGAACACCGGGGAGCTGTTTTTT. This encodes CATSRGQVNTGELFF.

The CDR3 DNA is TGTGCCAGCAGCCAAATGAACTCCTACGAGCAGTACTTC. Translating gives CASSQMNSYEQYF. The V call is TRBV5-4, the J call TRBJ2-7, with D unresolved. Trimming took 4 bases from V and 0 from J, leaving 8 bases between them. This CDR3 is built from 13 residues. Germline CDR1 and CDR2: SGHNT and YYREEE (reference sequence).

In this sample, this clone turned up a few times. The CDR3 DNA follows: TGTGCAAGTCGCTTAAAGGGGACAGCCGACCGTAAATATGGCTACACCTTC. This translates into CASRLKGTADRKYGYTF. The rearrangement uses TRBV12-2 and TRBJ1-2; the table assigns TRBD1, which was not confirmed against the DNA. TRBV12-2 is annotated as a pseudogene. CDR3 length equals 17 residues.

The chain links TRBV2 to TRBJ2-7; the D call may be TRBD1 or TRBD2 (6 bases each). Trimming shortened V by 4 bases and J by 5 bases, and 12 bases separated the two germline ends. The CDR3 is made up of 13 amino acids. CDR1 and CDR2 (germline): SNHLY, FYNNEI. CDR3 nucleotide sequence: TGTGCCAGCAGTGGTTCGGGGGCCCACGAGCAGTACTTC. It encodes CASSGSGAHEQYF.

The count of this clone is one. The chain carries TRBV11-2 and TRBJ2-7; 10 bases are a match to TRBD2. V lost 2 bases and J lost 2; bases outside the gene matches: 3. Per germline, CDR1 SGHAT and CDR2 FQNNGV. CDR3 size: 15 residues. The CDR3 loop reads CASSLRLAGAYEQYF. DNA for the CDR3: TGTGCCAGCAGCTTACGGCTAGCGGGAGCCTACGAGCAGTACTTC.

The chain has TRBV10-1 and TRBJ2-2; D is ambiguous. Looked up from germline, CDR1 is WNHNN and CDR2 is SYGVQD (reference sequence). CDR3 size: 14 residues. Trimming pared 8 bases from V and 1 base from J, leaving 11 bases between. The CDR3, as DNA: TGCGCCAGCCCGAAGAACATGAACACCGGGGAGCTGTTTTTT. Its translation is CASPKNMNTGELFF.

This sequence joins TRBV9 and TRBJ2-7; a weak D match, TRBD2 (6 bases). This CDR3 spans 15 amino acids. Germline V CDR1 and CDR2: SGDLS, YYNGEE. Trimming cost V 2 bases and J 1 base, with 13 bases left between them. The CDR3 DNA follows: TGTGCCAGCAGCGTTCTTGCGGGGCCATCCTACGAGCAGTACTTC. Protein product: CASSVLAGPSYEQYF.

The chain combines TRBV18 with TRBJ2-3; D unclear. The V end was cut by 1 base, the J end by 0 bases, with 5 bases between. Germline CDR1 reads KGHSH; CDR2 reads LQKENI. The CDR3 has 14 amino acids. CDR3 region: CASSPQPSTDTQYF. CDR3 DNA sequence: TGTGCCAGCTCACCACAGCCTAGCACAGATACGCAGTATTTT.

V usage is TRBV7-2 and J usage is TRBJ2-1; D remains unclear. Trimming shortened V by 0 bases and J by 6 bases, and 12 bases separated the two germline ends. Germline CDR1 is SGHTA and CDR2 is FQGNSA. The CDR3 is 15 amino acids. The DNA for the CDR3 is TGTGCCAGCAGCTTAGCCGCTAGGGTGGGCAATGAGCAGTTCTTC. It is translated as CASSLAARVGNEQFF.

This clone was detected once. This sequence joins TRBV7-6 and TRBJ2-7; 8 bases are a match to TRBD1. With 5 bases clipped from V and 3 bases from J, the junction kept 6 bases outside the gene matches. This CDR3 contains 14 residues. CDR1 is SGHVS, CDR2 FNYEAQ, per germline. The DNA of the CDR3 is TGTGCCAGCAGCCACGGACAGGGAAACTACGAGCAGTACTTC. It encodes CASSHGQGNYEQYF. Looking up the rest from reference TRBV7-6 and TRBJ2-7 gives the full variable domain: GAGVSQSPRYKVTKRGQDVALRCDPISGHVSLYWYRQALGQGPEFLTYFNYEAQQDKSGLPNDRFSAERPEGSISTLTIQRTEQRDSAMYRCASSHGQGNYEQYFGPGTRLTVT.

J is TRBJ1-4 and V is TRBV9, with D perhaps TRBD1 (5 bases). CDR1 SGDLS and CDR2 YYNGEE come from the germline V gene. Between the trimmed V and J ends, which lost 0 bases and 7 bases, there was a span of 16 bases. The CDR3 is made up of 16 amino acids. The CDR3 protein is CASSVGGGIVGEKLFF. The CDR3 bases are TGTGCCAGCAGCGTAGGGGGCGGCATTGTAGGTGAAAAACTGTTTTTT. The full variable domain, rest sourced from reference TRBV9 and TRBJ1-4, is DSGVTQTPKHLITATGQRVTLRCSPRSGDLSVYWYQQSLDQGLQFLIQYYNGEERAKGNILERFSAQQFPDLHSELNLSSLELGDSALYFCASSVGGGIVGEKLFFGSGTQLSVL.

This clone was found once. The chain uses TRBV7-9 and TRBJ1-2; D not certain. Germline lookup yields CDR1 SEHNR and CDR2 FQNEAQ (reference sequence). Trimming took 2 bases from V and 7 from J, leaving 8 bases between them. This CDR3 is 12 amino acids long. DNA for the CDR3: TGTGCCAGCAGCTTACTTCGGGGTGGCTACACCTTC. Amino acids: CASSLLRGGYTF.

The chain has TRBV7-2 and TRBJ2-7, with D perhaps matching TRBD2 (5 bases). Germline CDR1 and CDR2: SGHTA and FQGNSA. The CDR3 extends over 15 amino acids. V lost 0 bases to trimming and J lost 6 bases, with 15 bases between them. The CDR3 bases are TGTGCCAGCAGCTTAGCGATGGGCTCTAGCTCCGAGCAGTACTTC. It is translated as CASSLAMGSSSEQYF. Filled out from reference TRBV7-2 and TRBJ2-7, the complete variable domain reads GAGVSQSPSNKVTEKGKDVELRCDPISGHTALYWYRQSLGQGLEFLIYFQGNSAPDKSGLPSDRFSAERTGGSVSTLTIQRTQQEDSAVYLCASSLAMGSSSEQYFGPGTRLTVT.

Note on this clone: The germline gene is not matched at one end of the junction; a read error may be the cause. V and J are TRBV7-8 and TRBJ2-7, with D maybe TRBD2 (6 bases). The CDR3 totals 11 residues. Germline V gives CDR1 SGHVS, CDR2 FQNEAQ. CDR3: CASQISGAPHF. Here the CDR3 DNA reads TGTGCCAGCCAGATATCGGGAGCTCCCCACTTC.

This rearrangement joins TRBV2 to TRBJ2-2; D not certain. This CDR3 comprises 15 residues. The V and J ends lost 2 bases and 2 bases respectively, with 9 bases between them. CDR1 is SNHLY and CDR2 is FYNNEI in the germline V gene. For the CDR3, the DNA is TGTGCCAGCAGTGAATTTGGTAGTAACACCGGGGAGCTGTTTTTT. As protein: CASSEFGSNTGELFF.

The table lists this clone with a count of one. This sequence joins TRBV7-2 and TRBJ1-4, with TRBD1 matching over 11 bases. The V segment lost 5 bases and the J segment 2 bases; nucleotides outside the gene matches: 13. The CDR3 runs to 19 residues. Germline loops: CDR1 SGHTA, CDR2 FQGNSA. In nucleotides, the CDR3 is TGTGCCAGCAGCCCCTTTAGATGGGACAGGGGGAGCACTAATGAAAAACTGTTTTTT. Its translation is CASSPFRWDRGSTNEKLFF.

The CDR3, as DNA: TGTGCCAGCAGCCAGCTCCCCCCTAGCGGGAGTTTCTCCGAGCAGTACTTC. It codes for CASSQLPPSGSFSEQYF. The V gene is TRBV4-2, the J gene TRBJ2-7; 10 nucleotides align to TRBD2. CDR1 and CDR2 from the germline V gene are LGHNA and YNFKEQ. The junction had 14 bases not matched to a gene; V was cut back by 3 bases and J by 6 bases. The CDR3 spans 17 residues.